At least ten counts were recorded for the clone carrying this TCR beta chain. Its cognate antigen is unknown. This sample was included in a study of T cells in Graves' hyperthyroidism and ophthalmopathy. Amplified TCR beta CDR3 regions derived from RNA transcripts. Using the HTBI primer set, a first-round RT-PCR was run on the TCR CDR3. From the multiplex PCR reads, TCRdb called clonotypes with MiXCR, one entry per CDR3 protein. Among approximately 370,000 distinct CDR3 sequences listed, about 15% were seen once. Overall study findings and caveats: Ophthalmopathy onset followed model prediction by a median around 6.9 months.

Per germline, CDR1 MDHEN and CDR2 SYDVKM. V lost 6 bases, J lost 10 bases, and 19 bases lay in between. The CDR3 extends over 14 amino acids. PBMCs came from 10 ml fresh peripheral blood. The source is a woman between 25 and 40 years old with Graves' hyperthyroidism. V is TRBV28 and J is TRBJ2-1; no firm D call. Sequencing used blood. The CDR3 DNA reads as TGTGCCAGCAGCCGGCCCCACACCGTTGAGGAGCAGTTCTTC. Translation: CASSRPHTVEEQFF.